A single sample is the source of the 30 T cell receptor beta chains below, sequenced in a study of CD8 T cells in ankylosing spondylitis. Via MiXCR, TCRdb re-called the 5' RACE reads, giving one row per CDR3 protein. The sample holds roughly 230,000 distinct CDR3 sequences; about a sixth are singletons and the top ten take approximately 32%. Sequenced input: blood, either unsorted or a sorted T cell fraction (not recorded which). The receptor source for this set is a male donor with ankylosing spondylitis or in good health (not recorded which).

The CDR3 coding sequence is TGCGCCAGCAGCGTCCGGGACTACGACGTCGAGCAGTACTTC. Translating it yields CASSVRDYDVEQYF. V and J are TRBV5-1 and TRBJ2-7; 7 bases agree with TRBD2. The CDR3 extends over 14 amino acids. Germline CDR1 reads SGHRS; CDR2 reads YFSETQ. V lost 4 bases, J lost 6 bases, and 10 bases stayed unmatched.

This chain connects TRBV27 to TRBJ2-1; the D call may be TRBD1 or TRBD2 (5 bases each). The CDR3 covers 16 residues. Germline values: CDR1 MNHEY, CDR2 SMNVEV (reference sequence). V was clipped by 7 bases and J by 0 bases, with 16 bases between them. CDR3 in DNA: TGTGCCAGCACCCAAGACCCGAGGGGCTCCTACAATGAGCAGTTCTTC. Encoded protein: CASTQDPRGSYNEQFF.

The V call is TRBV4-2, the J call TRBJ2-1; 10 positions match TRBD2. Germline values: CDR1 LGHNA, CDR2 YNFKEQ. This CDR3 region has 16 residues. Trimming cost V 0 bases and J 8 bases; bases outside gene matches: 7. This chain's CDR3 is CASSQEVAGGTYEQFF. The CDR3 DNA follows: TGTGCCAGCAGCCAAGAGGTAGCGGGAGGAACCTATGAGCAGTTCTTC.

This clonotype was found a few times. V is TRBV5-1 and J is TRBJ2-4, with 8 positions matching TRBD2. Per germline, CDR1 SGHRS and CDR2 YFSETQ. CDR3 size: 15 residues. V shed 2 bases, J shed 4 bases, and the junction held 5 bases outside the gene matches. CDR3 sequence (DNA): TGCGCCAGCAGCTTTGCGGGGGGCGAGAAAAACATTCAGTACTTC. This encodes CASSFAGGEKNIQYF.

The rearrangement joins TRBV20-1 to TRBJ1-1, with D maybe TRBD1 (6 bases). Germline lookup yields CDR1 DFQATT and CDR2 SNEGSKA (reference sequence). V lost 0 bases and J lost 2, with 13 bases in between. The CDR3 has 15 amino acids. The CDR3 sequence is CSARDFGGINTEAFF. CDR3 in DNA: TGCAGTGCTAGAGATTTCGGGGGCATAAACACTGAAGCTTTCTTT.

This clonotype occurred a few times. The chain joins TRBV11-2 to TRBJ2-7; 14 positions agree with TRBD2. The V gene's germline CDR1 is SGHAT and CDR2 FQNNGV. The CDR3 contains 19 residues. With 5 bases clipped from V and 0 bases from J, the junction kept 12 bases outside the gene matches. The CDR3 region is CASSAQGLAGVPLSYEQYF. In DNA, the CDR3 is TGTGCCAGCAGCGCTCAGGGACTAGCGGGAGTTCCCCTCTCCTACGAGCAGTACTTC. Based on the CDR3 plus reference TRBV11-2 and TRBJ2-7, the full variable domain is EAGVAQSPRYKIIEKRQSVAFWCNPISGHATLYWYQQILGQGPKLLIQFQNNGVVDDSQLPKDRFSAERLKGVDSTLKIQPAKLEDSAVYLCASSAQGLAGVPLSYEQYFGPGTRLTVT.

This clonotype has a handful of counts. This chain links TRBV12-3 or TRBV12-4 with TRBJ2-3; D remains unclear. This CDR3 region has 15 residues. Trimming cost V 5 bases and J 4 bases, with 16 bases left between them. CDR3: CASSHGPYDPDTQYF. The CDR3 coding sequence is TGTGCCAGCAGTCACGGTCCTTACGACCCAGATACGCAGTATTTT.

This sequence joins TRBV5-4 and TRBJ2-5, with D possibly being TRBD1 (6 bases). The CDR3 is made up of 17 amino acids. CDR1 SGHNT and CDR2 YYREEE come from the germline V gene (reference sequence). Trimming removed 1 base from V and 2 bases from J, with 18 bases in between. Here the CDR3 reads CASSLLGAHKEQETQYF. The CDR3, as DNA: TGTGCCAGCAGCTTGTTGGGGGCACATAAAGAACAAGAGACCCAGTACTTC.

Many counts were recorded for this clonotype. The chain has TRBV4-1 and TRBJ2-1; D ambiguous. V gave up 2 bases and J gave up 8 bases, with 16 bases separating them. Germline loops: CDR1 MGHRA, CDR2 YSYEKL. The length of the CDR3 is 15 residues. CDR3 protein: CASSQIAESLDEQFF. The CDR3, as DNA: TGCGCCAGCAGCCAAATTGCCGAATCCCTCGATGAGCAGTTCTTC.

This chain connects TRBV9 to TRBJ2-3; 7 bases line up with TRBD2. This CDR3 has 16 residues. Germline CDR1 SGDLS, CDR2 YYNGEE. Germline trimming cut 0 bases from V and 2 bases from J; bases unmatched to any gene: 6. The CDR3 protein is CASSVDGGSATDTQYF. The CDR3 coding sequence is TGTGCCAGCAGCGTAGATGGCGGGAGTGCCACAGATACGCAGTATTTT.

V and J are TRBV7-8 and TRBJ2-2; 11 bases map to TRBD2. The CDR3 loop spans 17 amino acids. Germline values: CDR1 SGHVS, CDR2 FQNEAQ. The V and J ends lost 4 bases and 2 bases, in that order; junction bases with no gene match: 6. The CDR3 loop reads CASSSGGLAVNTGELFF. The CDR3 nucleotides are TGTGCCAGCAGCTCAGGGGGACTAGCGGTAAACACCGGGGAGCTGTTTTTT.

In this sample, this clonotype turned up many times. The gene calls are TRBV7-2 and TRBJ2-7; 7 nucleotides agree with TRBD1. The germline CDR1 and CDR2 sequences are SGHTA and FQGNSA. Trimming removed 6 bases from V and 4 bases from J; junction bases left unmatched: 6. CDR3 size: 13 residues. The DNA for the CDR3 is TGTGCCAGCAGTCCCCTGACAGGGTACGAGCAGTACTTC. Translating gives CASSPLTGYEQYF.

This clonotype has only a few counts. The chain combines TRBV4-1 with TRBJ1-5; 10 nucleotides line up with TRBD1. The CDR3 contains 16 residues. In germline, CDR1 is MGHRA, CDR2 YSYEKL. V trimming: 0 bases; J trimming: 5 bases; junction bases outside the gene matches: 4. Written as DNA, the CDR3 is TGCGCCAGCAGCCAAGAATGGGACAGGGGTTATCAGCCCCAGCATTTT. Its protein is CASSQEWDRGYQPQHF.

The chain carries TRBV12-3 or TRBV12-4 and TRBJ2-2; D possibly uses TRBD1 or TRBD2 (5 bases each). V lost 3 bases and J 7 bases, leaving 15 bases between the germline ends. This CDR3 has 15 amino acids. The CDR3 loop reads CASSFTPGPHGELFF. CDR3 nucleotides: TGTGCCAGCAGTTTTACCCCGGGACCCCACGGGGAGCTGTTTTTT.

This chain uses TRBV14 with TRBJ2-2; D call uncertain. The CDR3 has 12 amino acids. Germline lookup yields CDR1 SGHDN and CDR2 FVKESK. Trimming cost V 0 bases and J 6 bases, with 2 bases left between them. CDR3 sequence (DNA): TGTGCCAGCAGCCAAGAGTCCGGGGAGCTGTTTTTT. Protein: CASSQESGELFF.

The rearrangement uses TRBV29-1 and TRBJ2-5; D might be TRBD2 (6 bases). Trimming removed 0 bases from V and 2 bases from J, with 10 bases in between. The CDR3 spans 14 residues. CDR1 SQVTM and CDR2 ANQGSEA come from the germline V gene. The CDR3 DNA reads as TGCAGCGTTGAAGATCCGGGAGAGCAAGAGACCCAGTACTTC. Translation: CSVEDPGEQETQYF.

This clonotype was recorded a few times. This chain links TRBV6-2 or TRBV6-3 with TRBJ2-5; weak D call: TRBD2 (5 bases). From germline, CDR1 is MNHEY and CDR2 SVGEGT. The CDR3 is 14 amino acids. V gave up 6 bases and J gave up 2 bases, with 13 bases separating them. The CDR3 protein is CASSSLEVQETQYF. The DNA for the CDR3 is TGTGCCAGCAGCTCCCTGGAGGTTCAAGAGACCCAGTACTTC.

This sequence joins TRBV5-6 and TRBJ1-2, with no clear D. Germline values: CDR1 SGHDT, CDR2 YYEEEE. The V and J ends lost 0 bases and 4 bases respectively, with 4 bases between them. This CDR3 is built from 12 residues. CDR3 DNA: TGTGCCAGCAGCTTGGTTGGCTATGGCTACACCTTC. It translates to CASSLVGYGYTF.

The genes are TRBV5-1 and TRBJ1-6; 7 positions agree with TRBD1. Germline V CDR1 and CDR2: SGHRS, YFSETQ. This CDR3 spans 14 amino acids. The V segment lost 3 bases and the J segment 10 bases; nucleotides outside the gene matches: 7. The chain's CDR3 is CASSSDRLRSPLHF. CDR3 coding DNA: TGCGCCAGCAGCTCGGACAGGTTGAGGTCACCCCTCCACTTT.

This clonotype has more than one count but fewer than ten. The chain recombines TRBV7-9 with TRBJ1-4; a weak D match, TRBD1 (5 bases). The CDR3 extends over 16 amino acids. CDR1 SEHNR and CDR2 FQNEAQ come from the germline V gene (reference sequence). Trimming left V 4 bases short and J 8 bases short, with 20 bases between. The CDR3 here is CASSSHKFGASEKLFF. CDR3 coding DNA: TGTGCCAGCAGCTCCCACAAGTTCGGGGCTTCAGAAAAACTGTTTTTT.

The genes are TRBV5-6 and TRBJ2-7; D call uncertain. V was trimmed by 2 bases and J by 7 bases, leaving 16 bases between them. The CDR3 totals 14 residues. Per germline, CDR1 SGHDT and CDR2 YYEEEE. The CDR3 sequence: CASSLARLYWEQYF. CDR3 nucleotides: TGTGCCAGCAGCTTAGCTAGGCTTTATTGGGAGCAGTACTTC.

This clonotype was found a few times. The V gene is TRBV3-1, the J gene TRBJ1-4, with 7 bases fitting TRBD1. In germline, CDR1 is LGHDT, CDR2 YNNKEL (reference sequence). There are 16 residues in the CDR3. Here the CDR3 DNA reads TGTGCTAGGGAGATGGGACAGCTTGCAACTAATGAAAAACTGTTTTTT. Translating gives CAREMGQLATNEKLFF.

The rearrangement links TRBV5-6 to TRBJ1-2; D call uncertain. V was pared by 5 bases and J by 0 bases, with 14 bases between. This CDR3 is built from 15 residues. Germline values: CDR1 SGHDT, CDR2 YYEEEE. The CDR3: CASSYGRTTNYGYTF. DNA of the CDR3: TGTGCCAGCAGTTACGGCCGGACTACTAACTATGGCTACACCTTC.

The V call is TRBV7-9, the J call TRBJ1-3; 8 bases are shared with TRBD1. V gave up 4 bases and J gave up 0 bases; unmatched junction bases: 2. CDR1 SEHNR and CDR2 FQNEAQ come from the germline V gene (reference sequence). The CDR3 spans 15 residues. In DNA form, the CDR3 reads TGTGCCAGCAGCTCGACAGGGGACTCTGGAAACACCATATATTTT. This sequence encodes CASSSTGDSGNTIYF.

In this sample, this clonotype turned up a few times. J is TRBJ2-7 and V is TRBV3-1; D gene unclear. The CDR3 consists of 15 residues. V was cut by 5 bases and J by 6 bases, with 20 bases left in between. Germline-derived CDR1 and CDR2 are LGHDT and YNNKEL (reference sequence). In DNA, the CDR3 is TGTGCCAGCAGCTCCCACTTGACCGAGATGGGCGAGCAGTACTTC. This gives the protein CASSSHLTEMGEQYF.

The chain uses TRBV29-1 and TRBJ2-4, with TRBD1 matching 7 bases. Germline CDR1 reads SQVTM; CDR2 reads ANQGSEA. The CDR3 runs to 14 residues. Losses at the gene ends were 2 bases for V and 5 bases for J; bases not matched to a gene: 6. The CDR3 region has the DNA TGCAGCGTTGAATGGGCCGGGACAGAAAACATTCAGTACTTC. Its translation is CSVEWAGTENIQYF.

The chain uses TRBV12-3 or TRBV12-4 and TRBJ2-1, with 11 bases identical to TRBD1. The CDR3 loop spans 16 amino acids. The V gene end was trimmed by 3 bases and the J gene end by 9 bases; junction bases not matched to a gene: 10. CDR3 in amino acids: CASSFEPGQGVGEQFF. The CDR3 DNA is TGTGCCAGCAGTTTTGAACCGGGACAGGGGGTAGGTGAGCAGTTCTTC.

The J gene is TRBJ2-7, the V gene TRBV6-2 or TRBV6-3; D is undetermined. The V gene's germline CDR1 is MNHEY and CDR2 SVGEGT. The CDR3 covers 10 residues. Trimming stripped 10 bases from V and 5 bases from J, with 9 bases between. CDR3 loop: CATAANEQYF. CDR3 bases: TGTGCCACTGCCGCCAACGAGCAGTACTTC.

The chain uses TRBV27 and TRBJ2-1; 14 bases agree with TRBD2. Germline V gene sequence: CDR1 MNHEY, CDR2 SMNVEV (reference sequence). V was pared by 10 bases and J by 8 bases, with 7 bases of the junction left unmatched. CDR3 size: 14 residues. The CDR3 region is CATGLAGGLDEQFF. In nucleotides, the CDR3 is TGTGCCACAGGACTAGCGGGAGGTCTCGATGAGCAGTTCTTC.

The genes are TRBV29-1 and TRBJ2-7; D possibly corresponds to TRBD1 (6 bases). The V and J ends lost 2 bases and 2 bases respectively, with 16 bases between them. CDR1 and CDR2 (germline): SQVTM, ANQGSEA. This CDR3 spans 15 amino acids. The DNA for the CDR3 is TGCAGCGTTGAAAGCTGGGACACCCGACCCTACGAGCAGTACTTC. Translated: CSVESWDTRPYEQYF.